The present entry profiles one TCR beta chain with its context. Its antigen remains unidentified. The sample is drawn from a study of a mutant IDH1 vaccine in newly diagnosed glioma. For the study at large: Patients came in for eight vaccinations, in weeks 1, 3, 5, 7, 11, 15, 19 and 23. Patients began vaccination 4-6 weeks after radiotherapy alone, or with temozolomide cycles. Therapy received beforehand was radiotherapy, temozolomide, or both, with most patients given both.

Using immunoSEQ multiplex PCR, the repertoire was profiled, and TCRdb retains in-frame clones only, with some absent. Seen here are 30,000 to 40,000 clones, more than 80% observed once, and the top ten hold over 4.5%. V was trimmed by 4 bases and J by 3 bases, leaving 16 bases between them. Germline-derived CDR1 and CDR2 are MNHNS and SASEGT. The CDR3 runs 16 residues. Time point of the sample: week 23, last vaccination. Each dose of the vaccine consisted of 300 ug of mutant IDH1 20-mer peptide, with topical imiquimod. Every donor had a new WHO grade 3 or 4 astrocytoma that was IDH1-mutant, with loss of nuclear ATRX.

The chain couples TRBV6-1 to TRBJ2-1, with TRBD1 as a possible D gene (5 bases). The receptor comes from a man aged 40-50 years with glioma. The sequencing here drew on PBMCs, taken from a glioma patient whose treatment included an IDH1 peptide vaccine. The CDR3 coding sequence is TGTGCCAGCAGTGCACCAGGGTTAAGACTCTACAATGAGCAGTTCTTC. It is translated as CASSAPGLRLYNEQFF.